Below, 10 T cell receptor beta chains from the same sample are listed, as sequenced in a study of blood T cell repertoires in COVID-19. Here immunoSEQ multiplex PCR was the method, and the copy in TCRdb shows in-frame clones only, minus some. The data contain 250,000 or so clones, roughly four fifths of them singletons. Material for sequencing was peripheral blood. All receptors derive from a man aged 30-40 years who had recovered from COVID-19.

V gene TRBV12-5 combines with J gene TRBJ2-7; D gene ambiguous. The CDR3 spans 15 residues. Germline V CDR1 and CDR2: LGHNT, FRNRAP. Between the trimmed V and J ends, which lost 0 bases and 2 bases, there was a span of 11 bases. CDR3 residues: CASGLVYCGTYEQYV. The CDR3 bases are TGTGCTAGTGGTTTGGTATACTGCGGTACCTACGAGCAGTACGTC.

This sequence joins TRBV19 and TRBJ1-2; 8 positions agree with TRBD1. Germline V CDR1 and CDR2: LNHDA, SQIVND (reference sequence). The CDR3 has 12 residues. V trimming: 7 bases; J trimming: 4 bases; junction bases outside the gene matches: 2. CDR3 sequence (DNA): TGTGCCAGTATTCAGGGGGCCTATGGCTACACCTTC. Protein: CASIQGAYGYTF.

In this sample, this clone turned up many times. The V call is TRBV28, the J call TRBJ2-2; 13 nucleotides line up with TRBD2. Germline V gene sequence: CDR1 MDHEN, CDR2 SYDVKM. J gave up 4 bases and V 3 bases, and 5 bases lay outside the gene matches. The length of the CDR3 is 17 residues. CDR3 bases: TGTGCCAGCAGTTTGACTAGCGGGGGGCGTGGCACCGGGGAGCTGTTTTTT. Its protein product is CASSLTSGGRGTGELFF.

The chain joins TRBV28 to TRBJ2-2; 7 bases are a match to TRBD1. This CDR3 comprises 14 residues. Unmatched junction bases numbered 2, after V lost 6 bases and J lost 1 base. Germline assignment: CDR1 MDHEN and CDR2 SYDVKM. CDR3 amino acids: CASRRQGNTGELFF. CDR3 DNA: TGTGCCAGCAGGAGACAGGGGAACACCGGGGAGCTGTTTTTT.

The chain is built from TRBV2 and TRBJ2-3; TRBD1 might be the D (6 bases). The germline V gene encodes CDR1 SNHLY and CDR2 FYNNEI. This CDR3 is 12 amino acids long. The V end was cut by 7 bases, the J end by 3 bases, with 8 bases between. This CDR3 is CASMGATDTQYF. CDR3 bases: TGTGCCAGCATGGGGGCAACAGATACGCAGTATTTT.

Only a few counts were recorded for this clone. The chain employs TRBV19 and TRBJ1-6; the match to TRBD1 covers 8 bases. This CDR3 is 14 amino acids long. Germline CDR1 is LNHDA and CDR2 is SQIVND (reference sequence). Unmatched junction bases numbered 7, after V lost 8 bases and J lost 7 bases. The CDR3 loop reads CASDRGNRNSPLHF. The CDR3 nucleotides are TGTGCCAGTGACAGGGGAAATCGGAATTCACCCCTCCACTTT.

This rearrangement joins TRBV6-6 to TRBJ2-1; TRBD2 agrees at 14 bases. The CDR3 covers 17 residues. Losses at the gene ends were 5 bases for V and 10 bases for J; bases not matched to a gene: 13. CDR1 and CDR2 from the germline V gene are MNHNY and SVGAGI (reference sequence). The CDR3: CASSRNRLAGGPGEQFF. DNA of the CDR3: TGTGCCAGCAGTCGAAACCGACTAGCGGGGGGGCCTGGCGAGCAGTTCTTC.

The sample holds one count of this clone. V is TRBV29-1 and J is TRBJ1-1; D uncertain. The CDR3 totals 14 residues. CDR1 and CDR2 from the germline V gene are SQVTM and ANQGSEA. Trimming removed 5 bases at V and 0 bases at J, with 13 bases between. The CDR3 spells CSVSVNSLNTEAFF. The CDR3 nucleotides read TGCAGCGTTTCGGTCAACAGCTTGAACACTGAAGCTTTCTTT.

The chain recombines TRBV6-5 with TRBJ2-7; D may be TRBD2 (6 bases). This CDR3 comprises 12 residues. The V end lost 7 bases, the J end lost 3 bases, and 10 bases lay between the germline ends. Germline-derived CDR1 and CDR2 are MNHEY and SVGAGI. The CDR3 here is CASKRGFYEQYV. CDR3 nucleotides: TGTGCCAGCAAACGGGGGTTCTACGAGCAGTACGTC.

The genes are TRBV7-2 and TRBJ2-2; 7 nucleotides align to TRBD2. This CDR3 is 13 amino acids long. Germline V gene lookup returns CDR1 SGHTA and CDR2 FQGNSA. V was pared by 6 bases and J by 5 bases, with 3 bases of the junction left unmatched. The CDR3 nucleotides read TGTGCCAGCAGGCGGGGAGGGACCGGGGAGCTGTTTTTT. The encoded protein is CASRRGGTGELFF.